A selection of T cell receptor beta chains follows, all from one sample in a study of blood T cell repertoires in COVID-19. The protocol was immunoSEQ multiplex PCR, while the TCRdb copy is restricted to in-frame clones and leaves out a portion. The table has 30,000 to 50,000 clones, roughly nine tenths seen once; the top ten hold about 15%. What was sequenced was peripheral blood. Source of these receptors: a woman under 40 in a cohort sampled during active COVID-19. Both conserved end residues are part of each CDR3. The D gene is left open where the match is weak. A clone size is listed for some rows: how often the clone was seen (once, few, many), or a class if it is expanded.

14	-	TRBV7-9	-	TRBJ2-5	CASSHDLYQETQYF	TGTGCCAGCAGCCACGACTTGTACCAAGAGACCCAGTACTTC
15	-	TRBV19	-	TRBJ1-4	CASSIGSREGRETVF	TGTGCCAGTAGTATAGGGTCCCGGGAGGGAAGGGAAACTGTTTTT
14	once	TRBV11-2	TRBD1	TRBJ1-2	CASSRDRGVYGYTF	TGTGCCAGCAGCCGGGACAGGGGGGTCTATGGCTACACCTTC
16	-	TRBV24-1	TRBD2	TRBJ2-1	CATSDQGLAAYNEQFF	TGTGCCACCAGTGATCAGGGACTAGCGGCCTACAATGAGCAGTTCTTC
15	-	TRBV2	-	TRBJ1-5	CASSEGGVRNQPQHF	TGTGCCAGCAGTGAAGGGGGCGTTCGCAATCAGCCCCAGCATTTT
15	-	TRBV5-4	TRBD1	TRBJ1-1	CASSGRDRRNTEAFF	TGTGCCAGCAGCGGACGGGACAGGCGGAACACTGAAGCTTTCTTT
16	few	TRBV7-6	-	TRBJ2-6	CASSLAQGSGANVLTF	TGTGCCAGCAGCTTAGCGCAGGGATCCGGGGCCAACGTCCTGACTTTC
16	-	TRBV11-3	-	TRBJ2-6	CASRGPDTSGANVLTF	TGTGCCAGCAGGGGGCCCGATACCTCTGGGGCCAACGTCCTGACTTTC
15	once	TRBV9	-	TRBJ2-1	CASSHREGFDNEQFF	TGTGCCAGCAGCCACCGGGAAGGATTTGACAATGAGCAGTTCTTC
15	-	TRBV18	-	TRBJ2-2	CASSPFRENTGELFF	TGTGCCAGCTCACCCTTCAGGGAGAACACCGGGGAGCTGTTTTTT
14	-	TRBV7-2	-	TRBJ2-7	CASSLGLSPYEQYF	TGTGCCAGCAGCTTAGGACTTTCGCCATACGAGCAGTACTTC
13	-	TRBV29-1	-	TRBJ2-7	CSVEGRAVYEQYF	TGCAGCGTTGAGGGCAGGGCGGTGTACGAGCAGTACTTC
17	-	TRBV18	TRBD2	TRBJ2-6	CASSRGLAGSGANVLTF	TGTGCCAGCTCACGGGGACTAGCGGGATCTGGGGCCAACGTCCTGACTTTC
15	-	TRBV6-2/TRBV6-3	-	TRBJ2-2	CASSLREANTGELFF	TGTGCCAGCAGTTTGCGGGAAGCGAACACCGGGGAGCTGTTTTTT
11	-	TRBV2	TRBD1	TRBJ2-7	CASKTGVEQYF	TGTGCCAGCAAGACAGGGGTCGAGCAGTACTTC
15	-	TRBV3-1/TRBV3-2	TRBD2	TRBJ2-5	CASSPSGRREETQYF	TGTGCCAGCAGCCCTAGCGGGAGGAGGGAGGAGACCCAGTACTTC
18	once	TRBV24-1	TRBD2	TRBJ2-1	CATSQIGLAGGGLNEQFF	TGTGCCACCAGTCAAATTGGACTAGCGGGAGGGGGGCTCAATGAGCAGTTCTTC